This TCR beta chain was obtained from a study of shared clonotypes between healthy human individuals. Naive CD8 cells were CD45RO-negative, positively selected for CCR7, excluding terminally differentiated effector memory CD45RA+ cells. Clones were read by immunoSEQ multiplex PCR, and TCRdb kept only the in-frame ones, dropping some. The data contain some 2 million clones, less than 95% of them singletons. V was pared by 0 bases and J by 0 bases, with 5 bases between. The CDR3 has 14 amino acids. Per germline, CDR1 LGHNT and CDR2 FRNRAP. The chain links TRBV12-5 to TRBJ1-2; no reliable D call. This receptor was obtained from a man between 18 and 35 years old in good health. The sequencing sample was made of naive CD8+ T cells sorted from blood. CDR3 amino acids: CASGLVLTNYGYTF. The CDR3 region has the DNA TGTGCTAGTGGTTTGGTACTCACTAACTATGGCTACACCTTC.